This TCR beta chain is drawn from a study of T cells after yellow fever vaccination. This clonotype was recorded many times. TCRdb redid the calling of the 5' RACE reads with MiXCR, one entry per CDR3 protein. The data contain some 160,000 distinct CDR3 sequences, approximately 6.7% of them singletons. Sequenced here: CD4+ T cells sorted from PBMCs, sampled more than 4 days after the first yellow fever vaccination. The sequence came from a man between 18 and 35 years old who received the YFV17D yellow fever vaccine.

CDR3 bases: TGCAGTGCTCGGGTCTCGGCAATAGGGACCCAGTACTTC. It codes for CSARVSAIGTQYF. The chain employs TRBV20-1 and TRBJ2-5, with D unresolved. Germline V lookup: CDR1 DFQATT, CDR2 SNEGSKA (reference sequence). CDR3 size: 13 residues. Trimming left V 5 bases short and J 7 bases short, with 17 bases between.